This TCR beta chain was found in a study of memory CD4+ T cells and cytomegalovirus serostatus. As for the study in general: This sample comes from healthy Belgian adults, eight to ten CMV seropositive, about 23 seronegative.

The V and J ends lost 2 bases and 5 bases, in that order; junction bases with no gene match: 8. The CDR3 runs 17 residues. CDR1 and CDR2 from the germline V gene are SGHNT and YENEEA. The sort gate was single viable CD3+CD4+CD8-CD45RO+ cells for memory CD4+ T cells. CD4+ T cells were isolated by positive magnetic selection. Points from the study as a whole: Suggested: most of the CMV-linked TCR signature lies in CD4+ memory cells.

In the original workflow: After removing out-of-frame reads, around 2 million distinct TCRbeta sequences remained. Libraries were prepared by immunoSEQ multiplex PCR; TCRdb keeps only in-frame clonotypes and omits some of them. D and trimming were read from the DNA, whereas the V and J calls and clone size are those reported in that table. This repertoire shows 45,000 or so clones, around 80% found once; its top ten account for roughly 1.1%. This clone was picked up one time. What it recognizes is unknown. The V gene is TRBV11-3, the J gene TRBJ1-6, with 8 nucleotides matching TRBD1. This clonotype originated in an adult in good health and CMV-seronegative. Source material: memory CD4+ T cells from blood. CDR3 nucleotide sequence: TGTGCCAGCAGCTTAACCCGGACAGGGCGACATAATTCACCCCTCCACTTT. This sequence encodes CASSLTRTGRHNSPLHF.